One TCR beta chain is described in this entry. The target of this receptor is not known. As the CDR3 is not closed by the conserved phenylalanine or tryptophan, this likely results from a read error. Libraries were constructed by the immunoSEQ multiplex PCR assay. The multiplex PCR relied on a mix of 60 forward primers for TCR Vbeta segments and 13 reverse primers for TCR Jbeta segments. The CDR3 region of rearranged TCR beta genes was amplified from genomic DNA by a multiplex PCR assay. The amplified TCR beta libraries were sequenced on the Illumina HiSeq System as 87-base-pair reads. The original pipeline was this. In a later analysis, about 80 million unique TCR beta chains were counted across the approximately 620 repertoires, and around 10 million of these chains were shared by at least two donors. A nearest-neighbor algorithm error-corrected the raw reads and collapsed the reads into unique sequences, merging closely related sequences to remove PCR and sequencing errors. V, D and J gene segments were assigned by aligning CDR3 sequences to IMGT reference sequences. Each retained sequence needed at least a six-nucleotide match to both a V gene segment and a J gene segment. Rearrangements were classified as productive when the CDR3 lacked stop codons and remained in frame with V and J, and all other rearrangements were classified as non-productive. CDR3 was defined by IMGT convention, running from the second conserved V-encoded cysteine to the conserved J-encoded phenylalanine. Sequences without an unambiguous match to a single V gene segment were excluded from the earlier analysis of over 500 of the donors. In an earlier analysis of more than 500 of the donors, a V segment was called functional when productive rearrangements were above 56.7%, and segregating when the standard deviation between donors exceeded 5%. A statistical classification framework was built for diagnosing cytomegalovirus status from the catalog of TCR beta chain sequences. A later analysis assigned V and J genes by comparing TCR nucleotide sequences with IMGT/GENE-DB human TR gene sequences. The TCRdist pipeline was used in a later analysis to assign CDR3 sequences and most-parsimonious VDJ recombination scenarios. In a later analysis, each TCR beta chain was defined by its CDR3 amino acid sequence together with its V-gene family, and reads lacking a unique V-gene family were excluded. As a way to deal with suspected cross-contamination and a sequencing artifact, a later analysis dropped roughly 600 nucleotide sequences that were highly shared and had low generation probability. A later analysis calculated a clonal expansion index for each public chain from normalized within-repertoire ranks of inferred template counts. In a later analysis, generation probabilities were computed using a VDJ recombination model fitted to out-of-frame rearrangements, and the results were checked against IGoR. In a later analysis, hypergeometric tests were used to score TCR-TCR, TCR-HLA and TCR-CMV co-occurrence, with a repertoire-size bias correction applied to TCR pairs. False discovery rates were estimated in a later analysis by permuting HLA or CMV assignments 20 times. In a later analysis, co-occurring TCRs were grouped with DBSCAN, and TCRdist sequence similarity was added when clustering was performed within HLA-allele-positive subsets. For co-occurrence clustering, repertoires with fewer than 30,000 or more than 120,000 public chains were excluded, along with roughly five repertoires with anomalous nucleotide sharing. The table comes from immuneACCESS by way of TCRdb, which keeps in-frame sequences with V and J called. Part of the clones is missing from these tables; in studies checked, under half for an unresolved V gene and the rest for unknown reasons. V, J and clone size derive from that table, while D and trimming were established from the DNA sequence. Per the sample table, the count is approximately 110,000 clones. Of the sample, less than 3.5% falls within the top ten clones.

In total, 600 or so healthy bone marrow donors made up the cohort. All cohort members were sampled while nominally healthy, although unrecorded immune exposures were likely present. The donor tested CMV seronegative, placing the donor among the 352 seronegative members of the cohort. A peripheral blood sample was provided by each donor, and peripheral blood mononuclear cells were used for TCR beta sequencing. The Qiagen DNeasy Blood Extraction Kit was used to extract genomic DNA from the blood cell samples. The sample belongs to a study of cytomegalovirus exposure and HLA in healthy donors (dated by TCRdb to about 2017). As for the study more broadly: According to an earlier analysis of 587 of the donors, about 179 million T cells yielded roughly 110 million unique TCR beta sequences and 276 Gb of sequence data. An earlier analysis of roughly 580 of the donors used high-throughput TCR beta sequencing to judge whether each TCR beta V gene segment behaved as functional or pseudogenic. Typing coverage varied by locus: roughly 629-640 donors for A, B, C, DRB1 and DQB1; more than 500 for DQA1; around 570 for DPA1; approximately 490 for DPB1. In a later analysis, previously published TCR beta repertoires from 550 to 750 donors were re-analyzed and high-resolution HLA genotyping was added so that TCR occurrence patterns could be studied. Approximately 300 gigabases of sequencing data and approximately 91 million unique TCR sequences made up an early release that covered nearly 650 HLA-typed donors. Every repertoire in the discovery cohort had been generated on one and the same sequencing platform. Among 398 genotyped donors of the cohort, an average of around 240,000 unique TCR beta nucleotide sequences were sequenced per donor, roughly a sixth of them non-productive. To predict cytomegalovirus infection status, the study combined high-throughput TCR immunosequencing, statistical association of individual TCRs with disease status, and machine learning. The later analysis used no new phenotypic data to find candidate immune exposures, relying instead on TCR beta sequences and their occurrence across donors. Besides the first cohort of roughly 660 subjects, a separate validation cohort made up of about 120 different subjects was used. HLA typing included class I and class II loci at four-digit resolution. Of the roughly 410 genotyped donors, 80% to 90% were placed in the genetic ancestry cluster associated with self-reported Caucasian donors. The study profiled the T cell repertoires of 500 to 800 subjects by immunosequencing and related them to cytomegalovirus serostatus. Genome-wide SNP genotypes for about 60% of the roughly 670 donors were used in a later genetic analysis, which treated that subset as a discovery cohort. Because of strong linkage in the cohort, roughly five DR-DQ haplotypes were treated as single units for association and clustering. Alongside the repertoire data, information on donor age, sex, ethnicity and CMV serostatus was compiled. The study was designed to test whether signatures of past pathogen exposure could be identified by cataloging public T cell receptors.

V lost 5 bases and J lost 1 base; the stretch between them is 8 bases long. As encoded in the germline V gene (reference sequence), CDR1 is LNHDA while CDR2 is SQIVND. The CDR3 is 13 amino acids long, termini counted. Only the CDR3 part of the read is kept: 39 bases, read in frame from the first base. Summary of the overall study and its limitations: HLA typing was unavailable for some donors at each locus, so association tests used only the typed subset. When HLA alleles, especially DR and DQ, strongly co-occurred, attributing TCR associations to individual alleles was difficult. Compared with equally common non-associated chains, HLA-associated TCR beta chains in a later analysis were more clonally expanded and had lower generation probabilities. In both the original and validation cohorts, the classifier was reported to diagnose cytomegalovirus status with high specificity and sensitivity. Because counts were too low, 15 to 20 rarely observed V segments, including chromosome 9 orphons, were excluded from the earlier analysis of some 590 of the donors. In vitro tests confirmed that a few of the cytomegalovirus-associated TCR beta chains recognize cytomegalovirus antigens. For the cohort, immune exposure information was limited to CMV serostatus. Most TCR sequences were seen in very few donors, while some public TCRs were found in many individuals. According to the authors, the approach could potentially be generalized to other disease states and immunological phenotypes. A further reported finding was that TCR beta sequences accurately predicted the HLA-A and HLA-B alleles for most subjects in the first cohort. In a later analysis, TCR association rates were found to vary across HLA loci, with the most associated TCRs seen for DRB1 alleles and the fewest for HLA-C alleles. In a later analysis, several top co-occurrence clusters were reported to appear linked to parvovirus B19, influenza, CMV and Epstein-Barr virus. A total of 150 to 200 TCR beta chains were listed by the study as associated with cytomegalovirus. Because the 87-base-pair reads could not distinguish some IMGT-functional V segments, including TRBV6-2 and TRBV6-3, those segments were excluded. In an earlier analysis of around 600 of the donors, most TCR beta V segments appeared in productive rearrangements about 87% or about 30% of the time, broadly matching IMGT annotations. A cluster of highly shared sequence variants was judged likely to be a technical artifact of the sequencing pipeline. Specific HLA alleles were associated with about 17,000 TCR beta sequences at a false discovery rate of 0.05 in a later analysis. Sequencing depth was assumed to be roughly uniform across donors in the presence/absence analyses, though that assumption may not hold. Linkage disequilibrium might explain the correlated functional status among segregating V segments, but an unknown experimental factor could not be ruled out. A later genetic analysis associated a missense DCLRE1C variant with V-gene and J-gene trimming of TCR beta chains, and an independent cohort replicated the association. According to a later analysis, most CMV-associated TCR beta chains appeared to be HLA-restricted, and the HLA associations seemed to be driven largely by CMV exposure. In a later genetic analysis, fewer N-insertions in productive TCRs were reported among donors in an Asian-associated ancestry cluster than the roughly 700-donor mean. In this cohort, only TCR beta chains were sequenced, and detectable features were limited by the absence of alpha or paired-chain data.

The TCR comes from a man younger than 45 in good health and CMV-seronegative. The source material was PBMCs. Rearrangement joined TRBV19 to TRBJ1-1; the D segment could be TRBD1, given 6 matching bases. The nucleotide sequence reads as follows: TGTGCCAGTAGTCTGACAGGGAACACTGAAGCTTTCCTT. The translation is CASSLTGNTEAFL.